The 26 T cell receptor beta chains below were found in one sample sequenced in a study of blood T cell repertoires in COVID-19. Some clones are missing from TCRdb's copy, which holds only in-frame ones; the method was immunoSEQ multiplex PCR. Among 95,000 to 100,000 clones listed, roughly 90% were seen once. Sequencing used peripheral blood. The receptors were sampled from a human donor with COVID-19, enrolled during active disease. The donor label of this sample is uncertain.

The J gene is TRBJ1-1, the V gene TRBV7-8, with D perhaps TRBD1 (6 bases). The germline V and J ends were trimmed by 1 base and 5 bases, with 17 bases remaining between them. Germline V gives CDR1 SGHVS, CDR2 FQNEAQ. The CDR3 extends over 16 amino acids. In DNA form, the CDR3 reads TGTGCCAGCAGCTTAGTGGCGGGGGCGGGAAGGACTGAAGCTTTCTTT. Its protein is CASSLVAGAGRTEAFF.

This chain links TRBV11-3 with TRBJ1-1, with D unresolved. This CDR3 has 15 amino acids. Trimming removed 0 bases from V and 3 bases from J, with 11 bases in between. In germline, CDR1 is SGHNT, CDR2 YENEEA. The CDR3 nucleotides are TGTGCCAGCAGCTTAGACCCGGGAATTGACACTGAAGCTTTCTTT. Protein: CASSLDPGIDTEAFF.

This chain uses TRBV5-6 with TRBJ2-7, with 9 bases identical to TRBD2. The V gene's germline CDR1 is SGHDT and CDR2 YYEEEE. CDR3 size: 15 residues. The V and J ends lost 4 bases and 3 bases, in that order; junction bases with no gene match: 8. The CDR3 protein is CASSRGGAGHYEQYF. Written as DNA, the CDR3 is TGTGCCAGCAGCCGCGGGGGGGCGGGGCACTACGAGCAGTACTTC.

The V call is TRBV6-1, the J call TRBJ1-5, with a weak D call TRBD1 (5 bases). Trimming cost V 2 bases and J 4 bases, with 9 bases left between them. This CDR3 spans 14 amino acids. From germline, CDR1 is MNHNS and CDR2 SASEGT. CDR3 sequence reads: CASSEMGQNQPQHF. The CDR3, as DNA: TGTGCCAGCAGTGAAATGGGGCAAAATCAGCCCCAGCATTTT.

The J gene is TRBJ2-5, the V gene TRBV7-9, with 15 bases lining up with TRBD2. CDR1 is SEHNR, CDR2 FQNEAQ, per germline (reference sequence). The CDR3 is made up of 17 amino acids. V dropped 3 bases and J dropped 2; count of bases not matched to a gene: 4. CDR3 DNA: TGTGCCAGCAGCTTTGGGACTAGCGGGGGGAGTCAAGAGACCCAGTACTTC. Amino acid sequence: CASSFGTSGGSQETQYF.

V gene TRBV30 combines with J gene TRBJ1-2; D unclear. V lost 4 bases and J lost 8, with 20 bases in between. Germline values: CDR1 GTSNPN, CDR2 SVGIG (reference sequence). The CDR3 is 14 residues long. CDR3 loop: CAWIRTLTVGGYTF. CDR3 coding DNA: TGTGCCTGGATCCGGACTCTTACGGTGGGGGGCTACACCTTC. The complete variable domain, with remaining parts taken from reference TRBV30 and TRBJ1-2, reads SQTIHQWPATLVQPVGSPLSLECTVEGTSNPNLYWYRQAAGRGLQLLFYSVGIGQISSEVPQNLSASRPQDRQFILSSKKLLLSDSGFYLCAWIRTLTVGGYTFGSGTRLTVV.

This chain links TRBV11-3 with TRBJ1-3; unclear D gene. Germline V lookup: CDR1 SGHNT, CDR2 YENEEA. The V and J ends lost 4 bases and 1 base respectively, with 14 bases between them. CDR3 length equals 16 residues. The CDR3 DNA reads as TGTGCCAGCAGCTACTCCACTGAGGGATCTGGAAACACCATATATTTT. It yields the protein CASSYSTEGSGNTIYF.

This clone turned up a few times. This chain joins TRBV2 and TRBJ1-2; D remains ambiguous. V was pared by 4 bases and J by 0 bases, with 12 bases between. The CDR3 has 15 residues. Germline values: CDR1 SNHLY, CDR2 FYNNEI. CDR3 region: CASSVEAKANYGYTF. DNA for the CDR3: TGTGCCAGCAGTGTGGAGGCCAAGGCTAACTATGGCTACACCTTC.

The rearrangement uses TRBV27 and TRBJ2-2; TRBD2 might be the D (5 bases). V gave up 2 bases and J gave up 3 bases, with 7 bases separating them. CDR3 length equals 14 residues. Germline CDR1 reads MNHEY; CDR2 reads SMNVEV (reference sequence). In nucleotides, the CDR3 is TGTGCCAGCAGTTTAGAGGGTTACACCGGGGAGCTGTTTTTT. It specifies CASSLEGYTGELFF.

This chain links TRBV7-9 with TRBJ2-1; no clear D gene. The CDR3 contains 12 residues. V was trimmed by 2 bases and J by 8 bases, leaving 7 bases between them. Germline CDR1 is SEHNR and CDR2 is FQNEAQ (reference sequence). Written as DNA, the CDR3 is TGTGCCAGCAGCTTACAGGCCGATGAGCAGTTCTTC. Translation: CASSLQADEQFF.

The chain uses TRBV12-3 or TRBV12-4 and TRBJ1-3; 8 bases map to TRBD1. The CDR3 contains 13 residues. V was pared by 5 bases and J by 3 bases, with 0 bases of the junction left unmatched. The CDR3 nucleotides are TGTGCCAGCAGTGGGACAGGTGGAAACACCATATATTTT. Its translation is CASSGTGGNTIYF.

The chain has TRBV5-6 and TRBJ2-2, with 8 bases aligning to TRBD2. There are 17 residues in the CDR3. Germline V gene lookup returns CDR1 SGHDT and CDR2 YYEEEE. Germline trimming cut 0 bases from V and 1 base from J; bases unmatched to any gene: 5. This CDR3 reads CASSLVLAGRNTGELFF. CDR3 in DNA: TGTGCCAGCAGCTTGGTTCTAGCGGGTCGGAACACCGGGGAGCTGTTTTTT.

The CDR3: CASSRSLGLAGGQHLDEQFF. The CDR3 DNA is TGTGCCAGCAGCCGGAGCTTGGGACTAGCGGGGGGGCAACATTTGGATGAGCAGTTCTTC. This sequence joins TRBV5-4 and TRBJ2-1; 16 nucleotides align to TRBD2. In germline, CDR1 is SGHNT, CDR2 YYREEE (reference sequence). J gave up 8 bases and V 4 bases, and 18 bases lay outside the gene matches. The CDR3 is 20 residues long.

This sequence joins TRBV7-3 and TRBJ2-2; D is perhaps TRBD1 (5 bases). This CDR3 spans 13 amino acids. V was clipped by 4 bases and J by 5 bases, with 8 bases between them. Germline V gene lookup returns CDR1 SGHTA and CDR2 FQGTGA. The CDR3 DNA is TGTGCCAGCAGCTCCCAGGGAACCGGGGAGCTGTTTTTT. Translated: CASSSQGTGELFF.

A single count supports this clone. V usage is TRBV5-1 and J usage is TRBJ2-7, with D possibly TRBD1 on 6 matching bases. This CDR3 spans 15 amino acids. Germline assignment: CDR1 SGHRS and CDR2 YFSETQ. V lost 4 bases to trimming and J lost 0 bases, with 14 bases between them. CDR3 loop: CASSPRGTDSYEQYF. CDR3 in DNA: TGCGCCAGCAGCCCTAGGGGGACGGACTCCTACGAGCAGTACTTC.

This clone was observed a single time. The chain is built from TRBV24-1 and TRBJ1-3, with 8 bases that match TRBD1. The germline CDR1 and CDR2 sequences are KGHDR and SFDVKD. V shed 7 bases, J shed 0 bases, and the junction held 7 bases outside the gene matches. The CDR3 covers 16 residues. The CDR3 is CATRPGQESSGNTIYF. The DNA of the CDR3 is TGTGCCACCAGACCGGGACAGGAGAGCTCTGGAAACACCATATATTTT.

V gene TRBV5-1 combines with J gene TRBJ2-4; D is unresolved. Germline V gene lookup returns CDR1 SGHRS and CDR2 YFSETQ. Trimming took off 0 bases at V and 7 bases at J, with 8 bases between the two ends. CDR3 length: 13 amino acids. CDR3 amino acids: CASSLDIGNIQYF. CDR3 DNA sequence: TGCGCCAGCAGCTTGGATATCGGGAACATTCAGTACTTC.

The chain uses TRBV5-1 and TRBJ2-7; 7 nucleotides agree with TRBD1. This CDR3 has 15 amino acids. V gave up 0 bases and J gave up 2 bases; unmatched junction bases: 5. Germline V gene lookup returns CDR1 SGHRS and CDR2 YFSETQ. CDR3 nucleotides: TGCGCCAGCAGCTTGGATTTGACAGGGACCTACGAGCAGTACTTC. As protein: CASSLDLTGTYEQYF.

The J gene is TRBJ1-1, the V gene TRBV9, with D possibly matching TRBD1 (6 bases). The germline V gene encodes CDR1 SGDLS and CDR2 YYNGEE. This CDR3 is built from 14 residues. V lost 2 bases to trimming and J lost 0 bases, with 8 bases between them. CDR3 amino acids: CASSVGQLNTEAFF. The CDR3 DNA reads as TGTGCCAGCAGCGTGGGACAATTGAACACTGAAGCTTTCTTT.

Details on this clone: This specimen includes other DNA sequences encoding the same CDR3. The rearrangement uses TRBV6-4 and TRBJ2-5; the D gene is possibly TRBD2 (6 bases). The CDR3 runs 13 residues. The V gene's germline CDR1 is MRHNA and CDR2 SNTAGT. Trimming took 4 bases from V and 4 from J, leaving 10 bases between them. The CDR3 region is CASSVNSGETQYF. CDR3 sequence (DNA): TGTGCCAGCAGTGTGAATAGCGGAGAGACCCAGTACTTC.

This clone was found once. The chain recombines TRBV11-2 with TRBJ1-1; D not resolved. Germline-derived CDR1 and CDR2 are SGHAT and FQNNGV. Between the trimmed V and J ends, which lost 3 bases and 6 bases, there was a span of 11 bases. This CDR3 is built from 13 residues. The CDR3 coding sequence is TGTGCCAGCAGCTTCCGAAACTCCGCTGAAGCTTTCTTT. It is translated as CASSFRNSAEAFF.

This clone was found a few times. The genes are TRBV6-5 and TRBJ1-1; D not resolved. V dropped 6 bases and J dropped 1 base, with 12 bases sitting between them. The CDR3 length is 14 residues. CDR1 and CDR2 from the germline V gene are MNHEY and SVGAGI. The CDR3 is CASSVNVQNTEAFF. CDR3 DNA: TGTGCCAGCAGCGTTAATGTACAGAACACTGAAGCTTTCTTT.

This rearrangement joins TRBV29-1 to TRBJ1-5; possible D gene TRBD1, 5 bases. Germline CDR1 and CDR2: SQVTM and ANQGSEA. V was cut by 4 bases and J by 4 bases, with 11 bases left in between. The CDR3 length is 13 residues. CDR3 in amino acids: CSVGTNPNQPQHF. DNA of the CDR3: TGCAGCGTTGGGACAAACCCGAATCAGCCCCAGCATTTT. The whole variable domain, remainder taken from reference TRBV29-1 and TRBJ1-5, is SAVISQKPSRDICQRGTSLTIQCQVDSQVTMMFWYRQQPGQSLTLIATANQGSEATYESGFVIDKFPISRPNLTFSTLTVSNMSPEDSSIYLCSVGTNPNQPQHFGDGTRLSIL.

The rearrangement links TRBV4-1 to TRBJ2-7; maybe TRBD2 (5 bases). The CDR3 is made up of 12 amino acids. V was cut by 4 bases and J by 6 bases, with 10 bases left in between. Germline values: CDR1 MGHRA, CDR2 YSYEKL. Here the CDR3 DNA reads TGCGCCAGCAGCCCCGGACGGGGCGAGCAGTACTTC. It is translated as CASSPGRGEQYF.

The gene calls are TRBV5-1 and TRBJ2-2, with TRBD2 matching 10 bases. Germline V gene sequence: CDR1 SGHRS, CDR2 YFSETQ. Trimming at V came to 3 bases and at J to 0 bases, leaving 2 bases not matched to a gene. This CDR3 comprises 16 residues. The CDR3 is CASSSLAGANTGELFF. CDR3 sequence (DNA): TGCGCCAGCAGCTCTCTAGCGGGAGCGAACACCGGGGAGCTGTTTTTT.

The J gene is TRBJ2-6, the V gene TRBV7-3; D not certain. The CDR3 runs 14 residues. Trimming shortened V by 6 bases and J by 0 bases, and 6 bases separated the two germline ends. Per germline, CDR1 SGHTA and CDR2 FQGTGA. As DNA, the CDR3 is TGTGCCAGCAGTGTCAGCTCTGGGGCCAACGTCCTGACTTTC. Residues: CASSVSSGANVLTF.